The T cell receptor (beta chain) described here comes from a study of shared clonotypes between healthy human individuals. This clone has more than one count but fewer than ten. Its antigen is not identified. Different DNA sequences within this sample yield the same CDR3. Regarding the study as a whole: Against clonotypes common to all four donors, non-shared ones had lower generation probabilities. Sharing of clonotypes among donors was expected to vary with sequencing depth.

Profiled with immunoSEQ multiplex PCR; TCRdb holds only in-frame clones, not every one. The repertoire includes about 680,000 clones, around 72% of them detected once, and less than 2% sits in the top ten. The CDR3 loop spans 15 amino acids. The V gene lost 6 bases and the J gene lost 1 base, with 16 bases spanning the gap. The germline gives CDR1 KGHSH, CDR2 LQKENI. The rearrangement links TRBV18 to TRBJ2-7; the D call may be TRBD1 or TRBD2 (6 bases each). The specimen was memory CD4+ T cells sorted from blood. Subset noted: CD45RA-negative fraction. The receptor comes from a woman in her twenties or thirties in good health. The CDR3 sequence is CASSPNRDSSYEQYF. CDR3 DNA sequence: TGTGCCAGCTCCCCGAACAGGGACTCGTCCTACGAGCAGTACTTC. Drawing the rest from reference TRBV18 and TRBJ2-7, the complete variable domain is NAGVMQNPRHLVRRRGQEARLRCSPMKGHSHVYWYRQLPEEGLKFMVYLQKENIIDESGMPKERFSAEFPKEGPSILRIQQVVRGDSAAYFCASSPNRDSSYEQYFGPGTRLTVT.